This paragraph covers one T cell receptor (beta chain) sequence. From the 5' RACE reads, TCRdb called clonotypes with MiXCR, one entry per CDR3 protein. The sample lists some 790,000 distinct CDR3 sequences, about 20% occurring once. The data originate from a study of identical twins. The V end lost 3 bases, the J end lost 1 base, and 13 bases lay between the germline ends. Germline lookup yields CDR1 LGHNA and CDR2 YSLEER. The CDR3 runs 15 residues. The sample also formed part of further work on T cells expressing NK-cell markers. That paper adds: Eight donors were sequenced, seven testing HCMV-seropositive and one testing seronegative.

The rearrangement links TRBV4-3 to TRBJ2-7, with D possibly matching TRBD1 (5 bases). Sequences were obtained from PBMCs. This sequence was found in a woman aged 18-35 years in good health. The CDR3 DNA reads as TGCGCCAGCAGCCAGGAGCAGGGTGGTTCCTACGAGCAGTACTTC. It translates to CASSQEQGGSYEQYF.